The present entry profiles one TCR beta chain with its context. Sequencing was performed with immunoSEQ multiplex PCR; in TCRdb, only in-frame clones are kept and a portion is missing. The data hold 100,000 to 150,000 clones, with roughly 83% observed a single time. The CDR3 is 15 amino acids. The V and J ends lost 6 bases and 0 bases respectively, with 13 bases between them. Germline assignment: CDR1 LNHDA and CDR2 SQIVND (reference sequence). The sample is drawn from a study of blood T cell repertoires in COVID-19. For the study at large: Donors in the United States, Italy and Spain gave samples during acute or convalescent COVID-19. T cells, B-cell-depleted T cells, or PBMCs provided the cDNA or gDNA that served as material.

The origin of this receptor is a middle-aged man with active or convalescent COVID-19. The chain uses TRBV19 and TRBJ2-3, with D maybe TRBD1 (5 bases). The specimen was peripheral blood. The CDR3 coding sequence is TGTGCCAGTAGGTCCCGACAGATTAGCACAGATACGCAGTATTTT. Protein sequence: CASRSRQISTDTQYF.